These T cell receptor beta chains were read from a single sample in a study of blood T cell repertoires in COVID-19. TCRdb's copy holds only in-frame clones and misses some; the assay was immunoSEQ multiplex PCR. This table holds roughly 360,000 clones, under 85% found once. The sequenced material came from PBMCs or T cells enriched from blood (not recorded which). The receptor set was obtained from a woman between 45 and 65 years old who had recovered from COVID-19. Each CDR3 is given with its conserved first and last residue. The D gene is left open where the match is weak. Where a row states a size, it is once, few, many or the class of an expanded clone; other rows omit it.

cdr3_aa cdr3_nt d_call v_call clone_size j_call
CASSLGQGYGYTF TGTGCCAGCAGTTTAGGGCAGGGTTATGGCTACACCTTC - TRBV12-3/TRBV12-4 few TRBJ1-2
CAWSVSTDSPLHF TGTGCCTGGAGTGTAAGTACAGATTCACCCCTCCACTTT - TRBV30 few TRBJ1-6
CASSIVSAKGYTF TGTGCCAGTAGTATTGTAAGTGCTAAAGGCTACACCTTC - TRBV19 - TRBJ1-2
CASSLSLAGINEQFF TGTGCCAGCAGCTTAAGCCTAGCGGGAATAAATGAGCAGTTCTTC TRBD2 TRBV11-2 - TRBJ2-1
CAWSVVGGGWGTDTQYF TGTGCCTGGAGTGTAGTTGGCGGGGGGTGGGGCACAGATACGCAGTATTTT TRBD2 TRBV30 - TRBJ2-3
CASSPTGVGEKLFF TGTGCCAGCAGCCCGACAGGGGTCGGTGAAAAACTGTTTTTT TRBD1 TRBV7-9 - TRBJ1-4
CASSGPGTSVQETQYF TGTGCCAGCAGTGGCCCCGGGACTAGCGTACAAGAGACCCAGTACTTC TRBD2 TRBV2 - TRBJ2-5
CASSYSRQLPYEQYF TGTGCCAGCAGTTACTCGCGACAGCTGCCCTACGAGCAGTACTTC - TRBV6-5 - TRBJ2-7
CAWTVSGANVLTF TGTGCCTGGACAGTATCCGGGGCCAACGTCCTGACTTTC - TRBV30 many TRBJ2-6
CASSLGTRGKETQYF TGTGCCAGCAGTTTAGGGACACGGGGTAAAGAGACCCAGTACTTC - TRBV2 once TRBJ2-5
CASSYGSAQPQHF TGTGCCAGCAGTTACGGCAGCGCACAGCCCCAGCATTTT - TRBV6-2/TRBV6-3 - TRBJ1-5
CASSPERQSTYEQYF TGTGCCAGCAGCCCCGAGAGGCAGTCGACCTACGAGCAGTACTTC - TRBV5-4 - TRBJ2-7
CASSSSTDTQYF TGTGCCAGCAGTAGCTCCACAGATACGCAGTATTTT - TRBV12-3/TRBV12-4 once TRBJ2-3
CSVGQGSGGPNYEQYF TGCAGCGTTGGACAGGGTTCAGGAGGTCCAAACTACGAGCAGTACTTC TRBD1 TRBV29-1 - TRBJ2-7
CASSLPGTGATEQYF TGTGCCAGCAGCTTACCTGGGACAGGAGCGACCGAGCAGTACTTC TRBD1 TRBV7-9 - TRBJ2-7
CASSVSGQGFSEAFF TGTGCCAGCAGTGTATCGGGACAGGGATTTAGTGAAGCTTTCTTT TRBD1 TRBV6-2/TRBV6-3 - TRBJ1-1
CASSAMTDNYGYTF TGCGCCAGCAGCGCAATGACTGATAACTATGGCTACACCTTC - TRBV5-1 - TRBJ1-2
CASSPSGGSYNEQFF TGTGCCAGCAGCCCCAGCGGGGGGTCCTACAATGAGCAGTTCTTC TRBD2 TRBV6-2/TRBV6-3 - TRBJ2-1
CASTFGNEQYF TGTGCCAGCACTTTCGGTAACGAGCAGTACTTC - TRBV25-1 - TRBJ2-7
CASSLTRGAEAFF TGTGCCAGCAGCCTAACACGGGGGGCTGAAGCTTTCTTT - TRBV5-6 - TRBJ1-1
CASSSGTGTPYGYTF TGTGCCAGCAGCTCCGGGACAGGGACCCCCTATGGCTACACCTTC TRBD1 TRBV7-2 few TRBJ1-2
CASRPNAGTEAFF TGTGCCAGCAGACCTAATGCGGGCACTGAAGCTTTCTTT - TRBV12-3/TRBV12-4 - TRBJ1-1
CSVARTGLAGGDAYNEQFF TGCAGCGTTGCTCGAACCGGACTAGCGGGAGGGGATGCCTACAATGAGCAGTTCTTC TRBD2 TRBV29-1 - TRBJ2-1
CASSPLGLPTEAFF TGTGCCAGCTCACCTCTGGGACTGCCCACTGAAGCTTTCTTT - TRBV18 - TRBJ1-1
CAWDRGYGYTF TGTGCCTGGGACAGGGGCTATGGCTACACCTTC TRBD1 TRBV30 - TRBJ1-2
CASSPLVFTDTQYF TGTGCCAGTAGCCCACTGGTCTTCACAGATACGCAGTATTTT - TRBV19 - TRBJ2-3
CASSLEGAGSTDTQYF TGTGCCAGCAGCCTGGAGGGGGCAGGTAGCACAGATACGCAGTATTTT - TRBV7-2 - TRBJ2-3
CASSPREIGTQFF TGTGCCAGCAGTCCTCGGGAGATCGGGACGCAGTTCTTC - TRBV2 - TRBJ2-1
CASSLADRVSEQYF TGTGCCAGCAGCTTGGCAGACAGGGTTAGCGAGCAGTACTTC TRBD1 TRBV5-5 - TRBJ2-7
CASSSSRRSSYEQYF TGTGCCAGCAGCTCCTCTCGGAGGAGCTCCTACGAGCAGTACTTC - TRBV7-8 few TRBJ2-7
CASSSGTGGRGNSPLHF TGTGCCAGCAGTTCCGGGACAGGGGGCAGGGGTAATTCACCCCTCCACTTT TRBD1 TRBV5-6 - TRBJ1-6